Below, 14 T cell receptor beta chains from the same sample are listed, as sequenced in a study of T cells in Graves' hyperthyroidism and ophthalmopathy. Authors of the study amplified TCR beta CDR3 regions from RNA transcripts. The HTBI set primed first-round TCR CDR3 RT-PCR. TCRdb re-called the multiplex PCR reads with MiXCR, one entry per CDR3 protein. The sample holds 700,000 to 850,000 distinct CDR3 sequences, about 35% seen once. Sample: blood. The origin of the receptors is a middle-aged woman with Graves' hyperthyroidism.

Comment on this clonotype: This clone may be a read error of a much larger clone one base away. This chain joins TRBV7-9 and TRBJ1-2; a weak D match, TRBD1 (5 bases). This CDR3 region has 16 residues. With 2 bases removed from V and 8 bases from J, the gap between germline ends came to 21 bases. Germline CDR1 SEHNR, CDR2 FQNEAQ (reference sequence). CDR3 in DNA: TGTGCCAGCAGCTTATTGGGACGAATCGGTCTTGAGGGCTACACCTTC. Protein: CASSLLGRIGLEGYTF.

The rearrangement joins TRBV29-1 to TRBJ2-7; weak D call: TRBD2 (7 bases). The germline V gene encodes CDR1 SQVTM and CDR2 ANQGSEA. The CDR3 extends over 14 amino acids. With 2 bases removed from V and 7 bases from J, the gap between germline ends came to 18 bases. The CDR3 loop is CSVERLAGAWEQYF. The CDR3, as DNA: TGCAGCGTTGAAAGGTTGGCGGGGGCCTGGGAGCAGTACTTC.

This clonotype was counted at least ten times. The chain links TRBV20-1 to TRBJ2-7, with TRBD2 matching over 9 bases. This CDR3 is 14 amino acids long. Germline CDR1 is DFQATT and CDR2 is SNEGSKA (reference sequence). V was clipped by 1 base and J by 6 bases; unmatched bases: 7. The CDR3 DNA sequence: TGCAGTGCTAGAGTGTCAAGCGGGGGGCCCGAGCAGTACTTC. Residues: CSARVSSGGPEQYF.

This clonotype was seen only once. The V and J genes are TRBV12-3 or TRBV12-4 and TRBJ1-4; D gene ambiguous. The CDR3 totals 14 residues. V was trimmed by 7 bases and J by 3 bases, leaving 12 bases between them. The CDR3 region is CASKMRRSNEKLFF. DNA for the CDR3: TGTGCCAGCAAAATGAGGCGGTCTAATGAAAAACTGTTTTTT.

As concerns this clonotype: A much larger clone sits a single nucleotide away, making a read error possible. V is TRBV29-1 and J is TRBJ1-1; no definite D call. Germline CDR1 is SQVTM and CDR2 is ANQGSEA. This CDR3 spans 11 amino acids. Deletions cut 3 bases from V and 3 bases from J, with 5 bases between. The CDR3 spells CSVEGYTEAFF. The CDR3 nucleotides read TGCAGCGTTGAGGGGTACACTGAAGCTTTCTTT.

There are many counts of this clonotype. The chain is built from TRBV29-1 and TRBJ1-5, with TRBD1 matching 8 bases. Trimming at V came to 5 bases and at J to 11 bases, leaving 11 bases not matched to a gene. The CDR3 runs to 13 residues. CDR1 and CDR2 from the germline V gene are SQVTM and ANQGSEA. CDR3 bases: TGCAGCGTTTTGGGACAGGATAGTGGGTCCCAGCATTTT. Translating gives CSVLGQDSGSQHF.

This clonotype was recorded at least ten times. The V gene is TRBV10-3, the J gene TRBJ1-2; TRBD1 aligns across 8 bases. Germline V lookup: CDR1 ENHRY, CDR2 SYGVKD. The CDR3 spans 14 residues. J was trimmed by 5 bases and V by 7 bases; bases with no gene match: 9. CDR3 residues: CAIKLTGEDYGYTF. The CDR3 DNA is TGTGCCATCAAGTTGACAGGGGAAGATTATGGCTACACCTTC.

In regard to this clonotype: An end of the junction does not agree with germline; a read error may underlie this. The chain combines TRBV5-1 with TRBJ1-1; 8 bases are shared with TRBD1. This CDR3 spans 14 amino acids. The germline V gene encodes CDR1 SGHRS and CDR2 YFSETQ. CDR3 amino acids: CASSFSGGGTEAFF. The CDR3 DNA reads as TGTGCCAGCAGCTTCTCAGGGGGCGGGACAGAAGCTTTCTTT.

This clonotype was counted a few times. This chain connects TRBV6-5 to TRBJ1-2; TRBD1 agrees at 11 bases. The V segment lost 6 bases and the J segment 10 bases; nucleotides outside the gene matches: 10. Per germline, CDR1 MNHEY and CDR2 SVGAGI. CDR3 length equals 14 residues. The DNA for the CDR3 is TGTGCCAGCAGGCTCCCGGGACAGGGGGTTGCCTACACCTTC. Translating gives CASRLPGQGVAYTF.

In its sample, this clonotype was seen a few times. This CDR3 is CASSPTAGESQPQHF. Here the CDR3 DNA reads TGTGCCAGCAGCCCAACGGCGGGGGAGAGCCAGCCCCAGCATTTT. This chain connects TRBV5-7 to TRBJ1-5, with D possibly matching TRBD1 (5 bases). TRBV5-7 is treated as an ORF (open reading frame) with a function not yet certain. V lost 4 bases to trimming and J lost 7 bases, with 18 bases between them. The CDR3 is 15 residues long.

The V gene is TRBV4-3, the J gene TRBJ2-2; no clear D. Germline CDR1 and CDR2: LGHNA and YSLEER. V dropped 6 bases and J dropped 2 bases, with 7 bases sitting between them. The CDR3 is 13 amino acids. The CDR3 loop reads CASSIGNTGELFF. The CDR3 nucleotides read TGCGCCAGCAGTATAGGTAACACCGGGGAGCTGTTTTTT.

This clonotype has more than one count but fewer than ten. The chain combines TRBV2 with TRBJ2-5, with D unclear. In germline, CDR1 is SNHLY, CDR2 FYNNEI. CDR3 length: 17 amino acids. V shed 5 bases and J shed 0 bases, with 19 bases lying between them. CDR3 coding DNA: TGTGCCAGCAGTTCTCATAGGCTCTTCTTGTACCAAGAGACCCAGTACTTC. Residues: CASSSHRLFLYQETQYF.

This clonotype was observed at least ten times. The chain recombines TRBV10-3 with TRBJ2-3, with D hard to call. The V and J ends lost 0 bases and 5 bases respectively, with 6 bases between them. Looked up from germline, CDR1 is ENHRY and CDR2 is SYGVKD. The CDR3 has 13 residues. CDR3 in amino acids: CAISESGKDTQYF. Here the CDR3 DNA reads TGTGCCATCAGTGAGTCGGGGAAAGATACGCAGTATTTT.

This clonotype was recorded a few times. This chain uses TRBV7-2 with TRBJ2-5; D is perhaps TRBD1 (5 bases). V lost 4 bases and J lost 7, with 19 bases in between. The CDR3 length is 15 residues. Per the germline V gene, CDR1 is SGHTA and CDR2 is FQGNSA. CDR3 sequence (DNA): TGTGCCAGCAGCTCCACCTCAGGGAACGATGGGACCCAGTACTTC. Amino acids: CASSSTSGNDGTQYF.